This T cell receptor (beta chain) was found in a study of control samples from healthy donors and cancer patients. Germline V gives CDR1 SGHRS, CDR2 YFSETQ. This CDR3 region has 13 residues. Trimming removed 3 bases at V and 6 bases at J, with 12 bases between. Some clones are missing from TCRdb's copy, which holds only in-frame ones; the method was immunoSEQ multiplex PCR. The sample lists over 80,000 clones; just under 85% were seen once. V usage is TRBV5-1 and J usage is TRBJ1-2; D is possibly TRBD1 (5 bases). The sequence derives from a man aged 25 to 45 in good health. What was sequenced was blood. CDR3 nucleotide sequence: TGCGCCAGCAGCTGGCAGCCGACAGATGGCTACACCTTC. Encoded protein: CASSWQPTDGYTF.